The source of this TCR beta chain is a study of T cell changes during pregnancy in multiple sclerosis. This CDR3 has 11 residues. V was cut by 8 bases and J by 5 bases, with 9 bases left in between. The germline gives CDR1 SGHAT, CDR2 FQNNGV. The protocol was immunoSEQ multiplex PCR, while the TCRdb copy is restricted to in-frame clones and leaves out a portion. The repertoire holds about 44,000 clones, with 90% as singletons. The sequences come from CD4+ T cells from peripheral blood mononuclear cells, collected before pregnancy. V gene TRBV11-2 combines with J gene TRBJ2-5; D gene uncertain. This sequence originates from a female donor with multiple sclerosis, enrolled in a pregnancy study. DNA of the CDR3: TGTGCCAGCGCCCTCGGGGAGACCCAGTACTTC. Residues: CASALGETQYF.